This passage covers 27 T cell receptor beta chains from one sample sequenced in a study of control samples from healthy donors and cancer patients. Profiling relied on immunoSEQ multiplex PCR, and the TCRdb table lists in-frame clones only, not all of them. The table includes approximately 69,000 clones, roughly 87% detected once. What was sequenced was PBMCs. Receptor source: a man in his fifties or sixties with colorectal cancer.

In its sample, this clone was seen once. DNA of the CDR3: TGTGCCAGCAGCGTAGAGGGGAGTCGAGGCTATGGCTACACCTTC. Its protein is CASSVEGSRGYGYTF. The chain recombines TRBV9 with TRBJ1-2; maybe TRBD1 (5 bases). Germline V lookup: CDR1 SGDLS, CDR2 YYNGEE. The V gene lost 0 bases and the J gene lost 4 bases, with 13 bases spanning the gap. This CDR3 is 15 amino acids long.

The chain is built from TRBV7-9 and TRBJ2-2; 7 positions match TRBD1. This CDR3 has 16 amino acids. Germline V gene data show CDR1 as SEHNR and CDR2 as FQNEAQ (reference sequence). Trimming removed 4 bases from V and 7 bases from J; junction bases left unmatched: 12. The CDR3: CASSSRDSSLRGELFF. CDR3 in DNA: TGTGCCAGCAGCTCCCGGGACAGTTCGTTGCGCGGGGAGCTGTTTTTT.

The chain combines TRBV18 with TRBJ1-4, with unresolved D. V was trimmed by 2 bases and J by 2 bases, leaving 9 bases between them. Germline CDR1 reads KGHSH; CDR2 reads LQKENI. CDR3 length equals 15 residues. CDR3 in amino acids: CASSPVRETNEKLFF. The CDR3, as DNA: TGTGCCAGCTCACCAGTAAGGGAGACTAATGAAAAACTGTTTTTT.

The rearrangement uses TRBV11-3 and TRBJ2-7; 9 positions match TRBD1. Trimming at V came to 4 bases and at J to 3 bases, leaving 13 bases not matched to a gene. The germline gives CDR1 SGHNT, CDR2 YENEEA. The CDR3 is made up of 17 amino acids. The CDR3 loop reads CASSSTPGWDRDYEQYF. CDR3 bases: TGTGCCAGCAGCTCGACCCCGGGATGGGACAGGGACTACGAGCAGTACTTC.

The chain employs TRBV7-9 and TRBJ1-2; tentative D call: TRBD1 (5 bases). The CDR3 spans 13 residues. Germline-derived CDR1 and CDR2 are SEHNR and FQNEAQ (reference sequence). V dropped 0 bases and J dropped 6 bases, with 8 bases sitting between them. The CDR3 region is CASSLAWGDGYTF. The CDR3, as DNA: TGTGCCAGCAGCTTAGCCTGGGGGGATGGCTACACCTTC. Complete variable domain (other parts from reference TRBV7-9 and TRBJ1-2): DTGVSQNPRHKITKRGQNVTFRCDPISEHNRLYWYRQTLGQGPEFLTYFQNEAQLEKSRLLSDRFSAERPKGSFSTLEIQRTEQGDSAMYLCASSLAWGDGYTFGSGTRLTVV.

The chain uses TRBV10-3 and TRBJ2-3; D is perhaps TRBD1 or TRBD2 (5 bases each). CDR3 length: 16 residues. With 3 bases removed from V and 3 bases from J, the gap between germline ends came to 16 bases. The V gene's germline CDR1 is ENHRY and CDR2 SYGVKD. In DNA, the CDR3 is TGTGCCATCAGTGATCCCGGGACCACGGGGACAGATACGCAGTATTTT. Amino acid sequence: CAISDPGTTGTDTQYF.

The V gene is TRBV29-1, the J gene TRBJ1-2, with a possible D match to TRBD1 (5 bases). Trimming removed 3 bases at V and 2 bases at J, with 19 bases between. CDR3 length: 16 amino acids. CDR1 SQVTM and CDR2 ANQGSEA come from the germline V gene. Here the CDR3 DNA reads TGCAGCGTTGATGCGGCCCAGGGAATGACGAACTATGGCTACACCTTC. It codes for CSVDAAQGMTNYGYTF.

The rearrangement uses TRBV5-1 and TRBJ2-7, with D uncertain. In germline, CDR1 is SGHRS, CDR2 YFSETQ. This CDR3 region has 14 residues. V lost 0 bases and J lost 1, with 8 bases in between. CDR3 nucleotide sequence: TGCGCCAGCAGCTTGGGGGTTCAGTCCTACGAGCAGTACTTC. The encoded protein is CASSLGVQSYEQYF.

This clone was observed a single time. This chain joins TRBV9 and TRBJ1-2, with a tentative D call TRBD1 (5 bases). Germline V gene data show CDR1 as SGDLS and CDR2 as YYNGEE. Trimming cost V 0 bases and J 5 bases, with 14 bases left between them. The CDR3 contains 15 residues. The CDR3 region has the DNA TGTGCCAGCAGCGTAGAGTTGGTTCAGGGATATGGCTACACCTTC. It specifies CASSVELVQGYGYTF.

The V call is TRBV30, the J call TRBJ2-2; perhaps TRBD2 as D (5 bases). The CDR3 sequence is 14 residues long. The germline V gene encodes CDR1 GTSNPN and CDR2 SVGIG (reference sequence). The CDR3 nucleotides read TGTGAAACGGCCAATCTCCGGGGTGGCGGGGAGCTGTTTTTT. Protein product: CETANLRGGGELFF.

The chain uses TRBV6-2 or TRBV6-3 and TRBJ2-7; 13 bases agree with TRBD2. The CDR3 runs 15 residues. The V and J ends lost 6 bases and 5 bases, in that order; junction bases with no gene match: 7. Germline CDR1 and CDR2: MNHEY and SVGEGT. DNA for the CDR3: TGTGCCAGCAGCCGGACTAGCGGGGGAGTCGACGAGCAGTACTTC. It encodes CASSRTSGGVDEQYF.

The CDR3 loop is CASSSGTPNLMQYF. In DNA form, the CDR3 reads TGTGCCAGCAGCTCCGGGACGCCAAACCTGATGCAGTATTTT. The chain joins TRBV7-3 to TRBJ2-3, with D perhaps TRBD1 or TRBD2 (5 bases each). The CDR3 runs 14 residues. Germline-derived CDR1 and CDR2 are SGHTA and FQGTGA. V gave up 4 bases and J gave up 11 bases, with 19 bases separating them.

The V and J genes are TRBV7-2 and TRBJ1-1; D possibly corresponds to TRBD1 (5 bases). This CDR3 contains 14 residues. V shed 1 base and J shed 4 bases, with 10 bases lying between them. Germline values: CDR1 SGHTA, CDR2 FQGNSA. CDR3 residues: CASSLGGGGTEAFF. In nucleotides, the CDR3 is TGTGCCAGCAGCTTAGGGGGCGGCGGCACTGAAGCTTTCTTT.

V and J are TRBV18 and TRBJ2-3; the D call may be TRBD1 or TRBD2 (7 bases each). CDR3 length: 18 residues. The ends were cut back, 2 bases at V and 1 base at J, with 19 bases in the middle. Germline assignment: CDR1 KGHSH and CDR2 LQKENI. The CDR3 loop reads CASSPTGQLLAGTDTQYF. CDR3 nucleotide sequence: TGTGCCAGCTCACCAACGGGACAGCTTCTAGCGGGCACAGATACGCAGTATTTT.

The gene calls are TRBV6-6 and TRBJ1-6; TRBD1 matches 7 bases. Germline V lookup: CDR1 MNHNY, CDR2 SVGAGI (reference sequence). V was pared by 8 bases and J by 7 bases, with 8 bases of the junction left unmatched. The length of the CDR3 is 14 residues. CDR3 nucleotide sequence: TGTGCCAGCTTACTACAGGGGAAGAATTCACCCCTCCACTTT. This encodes CASLLQGKNSPLHF.

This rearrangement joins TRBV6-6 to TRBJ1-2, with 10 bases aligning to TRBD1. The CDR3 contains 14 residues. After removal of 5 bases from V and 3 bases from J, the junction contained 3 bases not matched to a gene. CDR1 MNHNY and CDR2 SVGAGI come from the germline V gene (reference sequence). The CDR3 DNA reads TGTGCCAGCAGTAAGGACAGGGGGGACTATGGCTACACCTTC. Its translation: CASSKDRGDYGYTF.

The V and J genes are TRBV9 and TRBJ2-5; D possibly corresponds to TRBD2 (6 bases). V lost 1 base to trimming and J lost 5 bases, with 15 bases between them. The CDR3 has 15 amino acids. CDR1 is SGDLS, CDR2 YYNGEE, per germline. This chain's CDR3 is CASSVLGLQGETQYF. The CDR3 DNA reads TGTGCCAGCAGCGTACTGGGACTTCAAGGGGAGACCCAGTACTTC.

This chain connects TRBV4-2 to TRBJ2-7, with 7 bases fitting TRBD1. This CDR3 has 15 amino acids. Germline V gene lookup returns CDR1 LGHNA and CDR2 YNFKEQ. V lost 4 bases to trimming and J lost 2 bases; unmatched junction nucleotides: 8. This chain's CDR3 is CASSRTGTETYEQYF. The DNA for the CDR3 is TGTGCCAGCAGCCGCACCGGGACAGAGACCTACGAGCAGTACTTC.

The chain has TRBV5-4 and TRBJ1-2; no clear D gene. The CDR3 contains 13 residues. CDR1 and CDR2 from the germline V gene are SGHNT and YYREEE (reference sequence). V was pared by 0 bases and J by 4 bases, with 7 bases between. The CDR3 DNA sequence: TGTGCCAGCAGCTTGGACGGAGCCTATGGCTACACCTTC. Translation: CASSLDGAYGYTF.

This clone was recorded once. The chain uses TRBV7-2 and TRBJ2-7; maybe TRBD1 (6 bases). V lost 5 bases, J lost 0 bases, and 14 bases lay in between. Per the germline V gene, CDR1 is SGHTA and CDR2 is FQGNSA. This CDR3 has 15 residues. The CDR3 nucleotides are TGTGCCAGCAGCCCAGGACAGCCCAACTCCTACGAGCAGTACTTC. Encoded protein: CASSPGQPNSYEQYF.

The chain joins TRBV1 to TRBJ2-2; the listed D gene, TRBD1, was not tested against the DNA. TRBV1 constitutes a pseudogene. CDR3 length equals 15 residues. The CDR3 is CTSSPGQANDGELFF. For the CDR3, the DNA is TGCACCAGCAGCCCGGGACAGGCTAACGACGGGGAGCTGTTTTTT.

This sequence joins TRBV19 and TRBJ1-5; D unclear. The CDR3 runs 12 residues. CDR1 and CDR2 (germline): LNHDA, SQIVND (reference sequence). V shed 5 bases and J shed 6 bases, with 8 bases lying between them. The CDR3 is CASSDRPQPQHF. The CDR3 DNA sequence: TGTGCCAGTAGTGACCGGCCTCAGCCCCAGCATTTT.

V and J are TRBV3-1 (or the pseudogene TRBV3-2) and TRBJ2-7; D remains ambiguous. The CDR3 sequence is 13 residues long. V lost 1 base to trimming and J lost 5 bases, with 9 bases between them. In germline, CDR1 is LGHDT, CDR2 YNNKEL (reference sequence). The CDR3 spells CASSQGTVHEQYF. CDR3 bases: TGTGCCAGCAGCCAAGGGACCGTCCACGAGCAGTACTTC.

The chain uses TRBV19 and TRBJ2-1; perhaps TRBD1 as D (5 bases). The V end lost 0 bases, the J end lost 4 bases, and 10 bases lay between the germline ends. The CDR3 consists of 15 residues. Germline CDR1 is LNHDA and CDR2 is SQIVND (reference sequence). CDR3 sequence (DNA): TGTGCCAGTAGTATAGATCGGGCAGGGTACAATGAGCAGTTCTTC. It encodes CASSIDRAGYNEQFF. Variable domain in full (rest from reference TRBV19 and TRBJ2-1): DGGITQSPKYLFRKEGQNVTLSCEQNLNHDAMYWYRQDPGQGLRLIYYSQIVNDFQKGDIAEGYSVSREKKESFPLTVTSAQKNPTAFYLCASSIDRAGYNEQFFGPGTRLTVL.

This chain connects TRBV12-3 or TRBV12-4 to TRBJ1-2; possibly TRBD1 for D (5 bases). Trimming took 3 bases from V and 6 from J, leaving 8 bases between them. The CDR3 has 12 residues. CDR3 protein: CASSFQGNGYTF. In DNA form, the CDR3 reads TGTGCCAGCAGTTTTCAGGGTAATGGCTACACCTTC.

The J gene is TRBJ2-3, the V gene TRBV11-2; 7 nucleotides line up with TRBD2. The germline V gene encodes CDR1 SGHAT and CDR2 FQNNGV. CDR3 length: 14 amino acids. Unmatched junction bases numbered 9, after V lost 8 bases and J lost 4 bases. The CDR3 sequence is CASGLGGSSDTQYF. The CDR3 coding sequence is TGTGCCAGCGGCCTGGGGGGGTCGTCAGATACGCAGTATTTT.

As DNA, the CDR3 is TGTGCCAGCAGCTGGGACAGGGGGGGGTACGAGCAGTACTTC. As protein: CASSWDRGGYEQYF. V usage is TRBV5-4 and J usage is TRBJ2-7, with 11 bases lining up with TRBD1. Germline V lookup: CDR1 SGHNT, CDR2 YYREEE (reference sequence). V was pared by 3 bases and J by 4 bases, with 3 bases of the junction left unmatched. There are 14 residues in the CDR3.